The 19 T cell receptor beta chains reported below all come from one sample, sequenced in a study of post-analysis software for immune sequencing data. Unique-molecular-identifier-tagged TCR beta cDNA libraries were used. TCRdb fed the PCR reads into MiXCR, producing one record per CDR3 protein. Of 800,000 to 950,000 distinct CDR3 sequences detected, roughly half appear once; the ten largest clones hold approximately 4.3%. General study findings and limits: Patients had higher frequencies than controls of about five TRBV segments, including TRBV5-6, TRBV5-1 and TRBV20-1.

Their cognate antigens are unknown. Specimen: blood. The receptor source for this set is a girl aged 5 to 17 with multiple sclerosis.

This clonotype showed up just once. The genes are TRBV29-1 and TRBJ2-3, with D unclear. This CDR3 is built from 12 residues. Trimming cost V 1 base and J 4 bases, with 6 bases left between them. Per the germline V gene, CDR1 is SQVTM and CDR2 is ANQGSEA. Here the CDR3 reads CSVEVGPDTQYF. The CDR3 DNA sequence: TGCAGCGTTGAAGTAGGGCCAGATACGCAGTATTTT.

This chain joins TRBV5-1 and TRBJ2-7; TRBD2 is a possible D gene (6 bases). Between the trimmed V and J ends, which lost 1 base and 4 bases, there was a span of 15 bases. The CDR3 length is 15 residues. Germline V gene data show CDR1 as SGHRS and CDR2 as YFSETQ. The CDR3 DNA follows: TGCGCCAGCAGCTTGTTAGGCCTGGGGGGTTACGAGCAGTACTTC. Protein product: CASSLLGLGGYEQYF.

This clonotype came up once. V usage is TRBV7-2 and J usage is TRBJ2-7; the D call may be TRBD1 or TRBD2 (5 bases each). Germline V CDR1 and CDR2: SGHTA, FQGNSA. The CDR3 runs to 16 residues. V was trimmed by 4 bases and J by 5 bases, leaving 21 bases between them. CDR3 protein: CASSSGTRVGWDEQYF. The CDR3 nucleotides read TGTGCCAGCAGCTCCGGGACCCGCGTGGGTTGGGACGAGCAGTACTTC.

V usage is TRBV20-1 and J usage is TRBJ2-5, with D hard to call. CDR1 is DFQATT and CDR2 is SNEGSKA in the germline V gene (reference sequence). V was pared by 4 bases and J by 4 bases, with 19 bases between. This CDR3 is 15 amino acids long. The CDR3 DNA sequence: TGCAGTGCTACCCCGGACGGCACATCAAGAGAGACCCAGTACTTC. As protein: CSATPDGTSRETQYF.

The chain recombines TRBV29-1 with TRBJ2-5; D is ambiguous. V lost 5 bases to trimming and J lost 3 bases, with 10 bases between them. Germline CDR1 is SQVTM and CDR2 is ANQGSEA. This CDR3 has 12 residues. The CDR3 here is CSVLSYEETQYF. Written as DNA, the CDR3 is TGCAGCGTTTTAAGTTACGAAGAGACCCAGTACTTC.

CDR3 in amino acids: CASSFSSGVGGDTQYF. The CDR3 bases are TGTGCCAGCAGTTTCAGTAGCGGGGTCGGGGGAGATACGCAGTATTTT. The gene calls are TRBV12-3 or TRBV12-4 and TRBJ2-3; 8 bases map to TRBD2. The V and J ends lost 3 bases and 5 bases, in that order; junction bases with no gene match: 10. This CDR3 is built from 16 residues.

The chain uses TRBV20-1 and TRBJ2-7; 9 positions match TRBD2. Trimming removed 6 bases from V and 1 base from J; junction bases left unmatched: 4. The CDR3 covers 13 residues. The germline CDR1 and CDR2 sequences are DFQATT and SNEGSKA (reference sequence). The CDR3, as DNA: TGCAGTGCGTGGACTAGCGCATCCTACGAGCAGTACTTC. Amino acids: CSAWTSASYEQYF.

The V and J genes are TRBV6-5 and TRBJ2-6, with 9 nucleotides matching TRBD1. The junction had 10 bases not matched to a gene; V was cut back by 6 bases and J by 4 bases. The CDR3 is 17 residues long. Germline V gene sequence: CDR1 MNHEY, CDR2 SVGAGI. In DNA, the CDR3 is TGTGCCAGCAGCTACCTGGGACAGGGTGACGGGGCCAACGTCCTGACTTTC. Translating gives CASSYLGQGDGANVLTF.

Points on this clonotype: A read error may produce the germline difference seen at one junction end. This chain uses TRBV7-9 with TRBJ1-1; D is unclear. From germline, CDR1 is SEHNR and CDR2 FQNEAQ (reference sequence). This CDR3 comprises 13 residues. The CDR3 coding sequence is TGTGTCAGCAGCTTATCACCGAACACTGAAGCTTTCTTT. Residues: CVSSLSPNTEAFF.

This clonotype has only a few counts. The chain uses TRBV5-1 and TRBJ1-2; 8 positions agree with TRBD1. CDR1 SGHRS and CDR2 YFSETQ come from the germline V gene. The trim removed 5 bases at V and 2 bases at J, leaving 8 bases unmatched. The CDR3 has 15 residues. The CDR3 coding sequence is TGCGCCAGCAGGCCCGGGACAGGCGAAAACTATGGCTACACCTTC. The encoded protein is CASRPGTGENYGYTF.

V is TRBV7-3 and J is TRBJ2-1; 15 bases fit TRBD2. Germline values: CDR1 SGHTA, CDR2 FQGTGA. The CDR3 covers 16 residues. Trimming took 4 bases from V and 9 from J; bases not matched to a gene: 7. CDR3 nucleotides: TGTGCCAGCAGCTCCCCGGGACTAGCGGGAGGACCTGAGCAGTTCTTC. Protein product: CASSSPGLAGGPEQFF.

This chain joins TRBV19 and TRBJ2-3; 8 nucleotides match TRBD2. CDR1 LNHDA and CDR2 SQIVND come from the germline V gene (reference sequence). V trimming: 4 bases; J trimming: 1 base; junction bases outside the gene matches: 10. The CDR3 loop spans 17 amino acids. CDR3 DNA sequence: TGTGCCAGTAGTACCCTAGGGAAACTAGCGGGCACAGATACGCAGTATTTT. Its protein product is CASSTLGKLAGTDTQYF.

The chain joins TRBV5-1 to TRBJ2-1; D possibly corresponds to TRBD2 (5 bases). In germline, CDR1 is SGHRS, CDR2 YFSETQ. CDR3 length: 14 amino acids. V lost 3 bases and J lost 6, with 13 bases in between. The CDR3 DNA sequence: TGCGCCAGCAGCTCGGGCGGGTGGGGCAATGAGCAGTTCTTC. This encodes CASSSGGWGNEQFF.

The V and J genes are TRBV5-1 and TRBJ2-7, with D hard to call. Trimming removed 0 bases at V and 0 bases at J, with 10 bases between. Germline V gene lookup returns CDR1 SGHRS and CDR2 YFSETQ. This CDR3 has 15 residues. The chain's CDR3 is CASSLAGVYSYEQYF. The CDR3 nucleotides read TGCGCCAGCAGCTTGGCTGGGGTTTACTCCTACGAGCAGTACTTC. Together with reference TRBV5-1 and TRBJ2-7, the CDR3 gives the full variable domain: KAGVTQTPRYLIKTRGQQVTLSCSPISGHRSVSWYQQTPGQGLQFLFEYFSETQRNKGNFPGRFSGRQFSNSRSEMNVSTLELGDSALYLCASSLAGVYSYEQYFGPGTRLTVT.

The V and J genes are TRBV5-1 and TRBJ2-1; 10 bases fit TRBD2. CDR1 and CDR2 from the germline V gene are SGHRS and YFSETQ. Losses at the gene ends were 7 bases for V and 7 bases for J; bases not matched to a gene: 8. The CDR3 contains 14 residues. The CDR3 region is CASGRTSGDNEQFF. CDR3 bases: TGCGCCAGCGGCAGGACTAGCGGAGATAATGAGCAGTTCTTC.

V is TRBV5-1 and J is TRBJ2-5; TRBD1 aligns across 10 bases. TRBJ2-7 explains the end of the DNA better; the J call may be wrong. The germline V gene encodes CDR1 SGHRS and CDR2 YFSETQ. The CDR3 runs 16 residues. CDR3 sequence (DNA): TGCGCCAGCAGCTCCCTACCGGGACAGGGGTGCCACGAGCAGTACTTC. This translates into CASSSLPGQGCHEQYF.

The J gene is TRBJ2-5, the V gene TRBV5-6; 7 bases fit TRBD1. J lost 2 bases, V lost 2 bases, and 3 bases had no gene match. In germline, CDR1 is SGHDT, CDR2 YYEEEE. The CDR3 contains 14 residues. The CDR3 coding sequence is TGTGCCAGCAGCTTCGTGGGACAGCAAGAGACCCAGTACTTC. Its translation: CASSFVGQQETQYF.

This chain connects TRBV6-1 to TRBJ2-4; 14 bases are a match to TRBD2. The CDR3 totals 16 residues. The junction had 14 bases not matched to a gene; V was cut back by 6 bases and J by 13 bases. Germline values: CDR1 MNHNS, CDR2 SASEGT. In DNA, the CDR3 is TGTGCCAGCAGCGACGGGGGGACTAGCGGGGGAGGTGAGCAGTACTTC. This translates into CASSDGGTSGGGEQYF.

The sample holds one count of this clonotype. The chain couples TRBV20-1 to TRBJ2-1, with 12 positions matching TRBD2. This CDR3 is 16 amino acids long. The J segment lost 0 bases and the V segment lost 6 bases, leaving 6 bases of the junction unmatched. The germline V gene has CDR1 DFQATT and CDR2 SNEGSKA (reference sequence). CDR3 region: CSAWTSGASSYNEQFF. The CDR3 DNA follows: TGCAGTGCCTGGACTAGCGGGGCGAGCTCCTACAATGAGCAGTTCTTC.